A single sample gave rise to the 19 T cell receptor beta chains below, sequenced in a study of response to subunit inactivated influenza vaccine. MiXCR, applied by TCRdb to the RT-PCR reads, yields one record per CDR3 protein. The data show 450,000 to 600,000 distinct CDR3 sequences, approximately 16% seen once. The sample was CD4+ T cells sorted from PBMCs, taken 23 months after vaccination. These receptors all come from a man between 45 and 75 years old who received an inactivated influenza vaccine.

The CDR3 protein is CSANPPGRQETQYF. The CDR3 nucleotides read TGCAGTGCAAACCCTCCGGGACGCCAAGAGACCCAGTACTTC. The chain has TRBV20-1 and TRBJ2-5; the D gene could be TRBD1 or TRBD2 (5 bases each). The V gene's germline CDR1 is DFQATT and CDR2 SNEGSKA (reference sequence). V was trimmed by 6 bases and J by 1 base, leaving 15 bases between them. CDR3 length equals 14 residues.

The chain carries TRBV11-2 and TRBJ2-4; 7 bases are a match to TRBD1. CDR1 is SGHAT and CDR2 is FQNNGV in the germline V gene. The CDR3 sequence is 13 residues long. With V trimmed by 3 bases and J by 8 bases, 4 bases remained unmatched. CDR3 nucleotide sequence: TGTGCCAGCAGCTTTGACAGGGCCCACATTCAGTACTTC. Residues: CASSFDRAHIQYF.

This clonotype was observed a handful of times. As DNA, the CDR3 is TGTGCCAGTAGGGTGACTAGCGGGAGATACAATGAGCAGTTCTTC. Translated: CASRVTSGRYNEQFF. The chain uses TRBV19 and TRBJ2-1; 12 bases line up with TRBD2. The V gene end was trimmed by 6 bases and the J gene end by 4 bases; junction bases not matched to a gene: 4. The length of the CDR3 is 15 residues. The germline V gene has CDR1 LNHDA and CDR2 SQIVND (reference sequence). Based on the CDR3 plus reference TRBV19 and TRBJ2-1, the full variable domain is DGGITQSPKYLFRKEGQNVTLSCEQNLNHDAMYWYRQDPGQGLRLIYYSQIVNDFQKGDIAEGYSVSREKKESFPLTVTSAQKNPTAFYLCASRVTSGRYNEQFFGPGTRLTVL.

This chain uses TRBV7-9 with TRBJ1-1; D is undetermined. The CDR3 has 11 amino acids. Germline CDR1 and CDR2: SEHNR and FQNEAQ (reference sequence). V dropped 5 bases and J dropped 5 bases, with 6 bases sitting between them. The CDR3 loop is CASSALTEAFF. CDR3 DNA sequence: TGTGCCAGCAGCGCCCTGACTGAAGCTTTCTTT.

This chain connects TRBV12-3 or TRBV12-4 to TRBJ2-1, with D possibly matching TRBD2 (5 bases). V was trimmed by 5 bases and J by 3 bases, leaving 17 bases between them. The CDR3 is 16 amino acids. The DNA for the CDR3 is TGTGCCAGCAGTCCGCGGGTGGCTAGCTTCTACAATGAGCAGTTCTTC. This sequence encodes CASSPRVASFYNEQFF.

In this sample, this clonotype turned up many times. This chain links TRBV12-3 or TRBV12-4 with TRBJ1-3; D is undetermined. This CDR3 is 15 amino acids long. Trimming took off 5 bases at V and 0 bases at J, with 11 bases between the two ends. CDR3 sequence: CASSPTHNSGNTIYF. CDR3 nucleotides: TGTGCCAGCAGTCCCACCCACAACTCTGGAAACACCATATATTTT.

This clonotype was picked up a small number of times. The chain uses TRBV12-3 or TRBV12-4 and TRBJ2-7, with 8 positions matching TRBD1. CDR3 length: 18 residues. The V segment lost 3 bases and the J segment 7 bases; nucleotides outside the gene matches: 20. The CDR3 loop is CASSLSGARQGMPREQYF. CDR3 DNA: TGTGCCAGCAGTTTGTCGGGGGCACGACAGGGGATGCCCAGGGAGCAGTACTTC.

Details on this clonotype: Since a much larger clone is just one base distant, this may be a read error. The chain employs TRBV6-2 or TRBV6-3 and TRBJ1-5; TRBD1 is a possible D gene (6 bases). Between the trimmed V and J ends, which lost 5 bases and 0 bases, there was a span of 8 bases. Germline V lookup: CDR1 MNHEY, CDR2 SVGEGT. The CDR3 has 14 residues. The CDR3 nucleotides are TGTGCCAGCAGTGGACAGAATAGCAATCAGCCCCAGCATTTT. This gives the protein CASSGQNSNQPQHF.

The chain has TRBV5-5 and TRBJ1-1, with D uncertain. Germline V CDR1 and CDR2: SGHKS, YYEKEE (reference sequence). Deletions cut 0 bases from V and 1 base from J, with 4 bases between. This CDR3 region has 13 residues. The CDR3 sequence: CASSLVPNTEAFF. CDR3 DNA sequence: TGTGCCAGCAGCTTGGTGCCGAACACTGAAGCTTTCTTT. The variable domain in full, completed from reference TRBV5-5 and TRBJ1-1, reads DAGVTQSPTHLIKTRGQQVTLRCSPISGHKSVSWYQQVLGQGPQFIFQYYEKEERGRGNFPDRFSARQFPNYSSELNVNALLLGDSALYLCASSLVPNTEAFFGQGTRLTVV.

Here the CDR3 DNA reads TGCAGCGTTGCCTGGACAGGCCGGGAGACCCAGTACTTC. This gives the protein CSVAWTGRETQYF. V and J are TRBV29-1 and TRBJ2-5; the match to TRBD1 covers 7 bases. The CDR3 length is 13 residues. The junction had 7 bases not matched to a gene; V was cut back by 4 bases and J by 5 bases. Per germline, CDR1 SQVTM and CDR2 ANQGSEA.

V usage is TRBV10-3 and J usage is TRBJ2-1; D gene ambiguous. The CDR3 spans 12 residues. V was pared by 10 bases and J by 5 bases, with 12 bases between. Per germline, CDR1 ENHRY and CDR2 SYGVKD. The CDR3 nucleotides are TGTGCCAGCCGGGCACGGGACAATGAGCAGTTCTTC. Amino acids: CASRARDNEQFF.

This clonotype has a handful of counts. V is TRBV14 and J is TRBJ2-1; TRBD2 matches 9 bases. The CDR3 consists of 18 residues. Trimming took 4 bases from V and 8 from J; bases not matched to a gene: 18. Germline values: CDR1 SGHDN, CDR2 FVKESK. The CDR3 reads CASSLAPLREGIWDEQFF. DNA of the CDR3: TGTGCCAGCAGCCTTGCACCCCTGCGGGAGGGGATTTGGGATGAGCAGTTCTTC.

This chain uses TRBV20-1 with TRBJ2-1; 7 nucleotides agree with TRBD1. The CDR3 spans 12 residues. CDR1 is DFQATT, CDR2 SNEGSKA, per germline (reference sequence). Trimming removed 6 bases from V and 4 bases from J; junction bases left unmatched: 3. Here the CDR3 DNA reads TGCAGTGCAAGACAGGGTTACAATGAGCAGTTCTTC. Protein product: CSARQGYNEQFF.

The J gene is TRBJ2-2, the V gene TRBV5-1; 13 nucleotides agree with TRBD2. The V gene end was trimmed by 7 bases and the J gene end by 4 bases; junction bases not matched to a gene: 10. This CDR3 is built from 17 residues. CDR1 and CDR2 (germline): SGHRS, YFSETQ. CDR3 DNA sequence: TGCGCCAGCCTAGGGACTAGCGGGGCTCCGGGCACCGGGGAGCTGTTTTTT. It is translated as CASLGTSGAPGTGELFF.

The CDR3 coding sequence is TGTGCCAGCAGTTACGACAGCGCGTCGTATGGCTACACCTTC. Amino acids: CASSYDSASYGYTF. This chain links TRBV6-5 with TRBJ1-2, with TRBD1 as a possible D gene (5 bases). The CDR3 has 14 amino acids. CDR1 and CDR2 from the germline V gene are MNHEY and SVGAGI. V gave up 2 bases and J gave up 5 bases, with 12 bases separating them.

This clonotype was seen only a few times. V usage is TRBV20-1 and J usage is TRBJ2-7, with TRBD2 as a possible D gene (5 bases). V was cut by 3 bases and J by 7 bases, with 13 bases left in between. CDR1 is DFQATT and CDR2 is SNEGSKA in the germline V gene (reference sequence). The CDR3 has 12 residues. CDR3 loop: CSARSSAREQYF. CDR3 sequence (DNA): TGCAGTGCTAGGAGTAGCGCAAGGGAGCAGTACTTC.

The chain couples TRBV5-1 to TRBJ1-2; 10 bases align to TRBD1. The CDR3 loop spans 14 amino acids. The germline V gene encodes CDR1 SGHRS and CDR2 YFSETQ. With V trimmed by 3 bases and J by 7 bases, 6 bases remained unmatched. The CDR3 region is CASSSGTGEIGYTF. The CDR3 DNA follows: TGCGCCAGCAGCTCGGGGACAGGGGAGATTGGCTACACCTTC.

V gene TRBV6-1 combines with J gene TRBJ2-7; TRBD2 might be the D (6 bases). Germline V gives CDR1 MNHNS, CDR2 SASEGT. The length of the CDR3 is 14 residues. Trimming pared 4 bases from V and 0 bases from J, leaving 10 bases between. The CDR3 DNA is TGTGCCAGCAGTGTCCGGGGGAGCTCCTACGAGCAGTACTTC. Protein: CASSVRGSSYEQYF.

This chain joins TRBV20-1 and TRBJ2-1, with a possible D match to TRBD2 (6 bases). CDR1 DFQATT and CDR2 SNEGSKA come from the germline V gene (reference sequence). V gave up 3 bases and J gave up 4 bases, with 7 bases separating them. The CDR3 is 12 residues long. DNA of the CDR3: TGCAGTGCTAGGGCGGGGTACAATGAGCAGTTCTTC. Translated: CSARAGYNEQFF.